These T cell receptor beta chains were read from a single sample in a study of OX40 agonist ivuxolimab in advanced cancers. Assay: immunoSEQ multiplex PCR; the TCRdb copy retains only in-frame clones and omits some. The sample consists of tens of thousands of clones, about 88% of them appearing once. The sequencing used CD4+ or CD8+ T cells sorted from blood, collected in a trial of the OX40 agonist ivuxolimab. The receptors were sampled from an adult with an advanced solid tumor such as melanoma, head and neck, liver or kidney cancer. Both conserved end residues are trimmed from each CDR3.

V,J,CDR3
TRBV4-3,TRBJ1-5,ASSQEFNQPQH
TRBV5-8,TRBJ1-6,ASSWTSLFSYNSPLH
TRBV5-1,TRBJ2-1,ASSLVTSGFYNEQF
TRBV13,TRBJ2-1,ASSLGDSLFNEQF
TRBV5-6,TRBJ2-7,ASSFGGRYEQY
TRBV27,TRBJ1-3,ASSSSGQGSGNTIY
TRBV13,TRBJ1-6,ASSRRGEHNSPLH
TRBV6-1,TRBJ2-5,ASSPMGAQTQY
TRBV7-9,TRBJ2-7,ASSFNQGSYEQY
TRBV6-1,TRBJ2-1,ASWGRSYNEQF
TRBV7-2,TRBJ2-7,ASSLVGADTYEQY
TRBV7-9,TRBJ1-1,ASTDRSNTEAF
TRBV7-3,TRBJ2-2,ASSLVGSSTRELF
TRBV2,TRBJ1-5,ASTGTIGQPQH
TRBV11-2,TRBJ2-7,ASSLSGGGPSEQY
TRBV6-6,TRBJ2-5,ASSSQLDQETQY
TRBV6-1,TRBJ1-5,ASSRNTQPQH
TRBV9,TRBJ2-3,ASSVDRTGADTQY
TRBV30,TRBJ2-5,AWQPGIQETQY
TRBV15,TRBJ1-2,ATSMGQGNYGYT
TRBV7-2,TRBJ2-1,ASSPWTSGDNEQF
TRBV2,TRBJ2-1,ASSGGLAESYNEQF
TRBV7-9,TRBJ1-2,ASSLSGRYGYT
TRBV27,TRBJ2-1,ASYPRLRLAGGNNEQF
TRBV6-1,TRBJ2-1,ASSEGGGQF
TRBV27,TRBJ2-5,ASSSPKVQETQY
TRBV4-2,TRBJ2-5,ASSQAGVQETQY
TRBV28,TRBJ1-3,ASTLAGIGTGNTIY
TRBV5-1,TRBJ1-2,ASSSGTAFGYGYT
TRBV18,TRBJ2-7,ASSPWDSAYEQY
TRBV5-5,TRBJ2-1,ASSLRSGGLTYNEQF